The 14 T cell receptor beta chains reported below all come from one sample, sequenced in a study of T cell changes during pregnancy in multiple sclerosis. Sequencing used immunoSEQ multiplex PCR; TCRdb keeps in-frame clones, though not all of them. The sample includes roughly 39,000 clones, 85% to 95% of them seen just once. The sample here was CD4+ T cells from peripheral blood mononuclear cells, taken after pregnancy. These receptors originate from a female donor in good health, enrolled as a control in a pregnancy study.

The chain combines TRBV5-1 with TRBJ2-3; D is possibly TRBD2 (5 bases). Trimming cost V 0 bases and J 3 bases, with 8 bases left between them. The CDR3 loop spans 14 amino acids. Germline V gene sequence: CDR1 SGHRS, CDR2 YFSETQ. The DNA of the CDR3 is TGCGCCAGCAGCTTGGTCGGGGAGACAGATACGCAGTATTTT. Translation gives CASSLVGETDTQYF.

The rearrangement uses TRBV10-3 and TRBJ2-3; TRBD1 aligns across 10 bases. V trimming: 6 bases; J trimming: 1 base; junction bases outside the gene matches: 7. Germline V lookup: CDR1 ENHRY, CDR2 SYGVKD. This CDR3 has 16 amino acids. CDR3 DNA sequence: TGTGCCATCAGAGGGCTTGGGACAGGGGGCACAGATACGCAGTATTTT. Translated: CAIRGLGTGGTDTQYF.

The V call is TRBV7-8, the J call TRBJ2-5, with D hard to call. The germline V and J ends were trimmed by 1 base and 0 bases, with 15 bases remaining between them. CDR1 and CDR2 (germline): SGHVS, FQNEAQ. This CDR3 is built from 17 residues. CDR3 protein: CASSLVVPSRYQETQYF. The CDR3 nucleotides are TGTGCCAGCAGCTTAGTCGTACCATCGCGATACCAAGAGACCCAGTACTTC.

The CDR3 DNA reads TGTGCCAGCAGTGCGCTCGCGGGGGGCAAGACAGATACGCAGTATTTT. It translates to CASSALAGGKTDTQYF. J is TRBJ2-3 and V is TRBV6-4; 8 bases are a match to TRBD2. CDR1 MRHNA and CDR2 SNTAGT come from the germline V gene. This CDR3 contains 16 residues. V lost 4 bases and J lost 3; bases outside the gene matches: 9.

This clone came up a few times. The chain links TRBV9 to TRBJ2-2; 9 bases match TRBD1. This CDR3 region has 17 residues. Losses at the gene ends were 6 bases for V and 7 bases for J; bases not matched to a gene: 16. CDR1 and CDR2 from the germline V gene are SGDLS and YYNGEE. The CDR3 DNA reads as TGTGCCAGCACCTCCACACCGAGAAACAGGGGGCTCGGGGAGCTGTTTTTT. This codes for CASTSTPRNRGLGELFF. Full variable domain (outside the CDR3, taken from reference TRBV9 and TRBJ2-2): DSGVTQTPKHLITATGQRVTLRCSPRSGDLSVYWYQQSLDQGLQFLIQYYNGEERAKGNILERFSAQQFPDLHSELNLSSLELGDSALYFCASTSTPRNRGLGELFFGEGSRLTVL.

The chain couples TRBV5-1 to TRBJ1-3; 8 bases line up with TRBD1. The V and J ends lost 0 bases and 3 bases, in that order; junction bases with no gene match: 5. The CDR3 length is 16 residues. Looked up from germline, CDR1 is SGHRS and CDR2 is YFSETQ. CDR3 loop: CASSLGGTGVGNTIYF. CDR3 bases: TGCGCCAGCAGCTTGGGGGGGACAGGAGTTGGAAACACCATATATTTT.

The genes are TRBV6-5 and TRBJ2-7; 10 bases map to TRBD1. Looked up from germline, CDR1 is MNHEY and CDR2 is SVGAGI. This CDR3 is 13 amino acids long. The J segment lost 2 bases and the V segment lost 7 bases, leaving 2 bases of the junction unmatched. CDR3 amino acids: CASKGQGTYEQYF. The DNA of the CDR3 is TGTGCCAGCAAGGGACAGGGGACCTACGAGCAGTACTTC.

The chain combines TRBV4-1 with TRBJ2-2, with 12 bases lining up with TRBD2. Trimming at V came to 3 bases and at J to 3 bases, leaving 14 bases not matched to a gene. Germline lookup yields CDR1 MGHRA and CDR2 YSYEKL. This CDR3 spans 20 amino acids. The DNA for the CDR3 is TGCGCCAGCAGCCACCTTAGACTAGCGGGAGCCCCGAAGTACACCGGGGAGCTGTTTTTT. As protein: CASSHLRLAGAPKYTGELFF.

The chain couples TRBV4-3 to TRBJ1-2; D gene ambiguous. The V gene's germline CDR1 is LGHNA and CDR2 YSLEER. The CDR3 has 15 residues. V gave up 3 bases and J gave up 3 bases, with 14 bases separating them. The CDR3 region is CASSQGLPGYYGYTF. CDR3 nucleotide sequence: TGCGCCAGCAGCCAGGGCCTCCCGGGGTACTATGGCTACACCTTC.

The chain carries TRBV14 and TRBJ2-2; D gene unclear. CDR1 is SGHDN, CDR2 FVKESK, per germline. This CDR3 contains 15 residues. The V and J ends lost 1 base and 0 bases respectively, with 6 bases between them. CDR3 protein: CASSQAQTNTGELFF. The CDR3 DNA reads TGTGCCAGCAGCCAAGCTCAGACGAACACCGGGGAGCTGTTTTTT. The full variable domain, with the rest looked up from reference TRBV14 and TRBJ2-2, is EAGVTQFPSHSVIEKGQTVTLRCDPISGHDNLYWYRRVMGKEIKFLLHFVKESKQDESGMPNNRFLAERTGGTYSTLKVQPAELEDSGVYFCASSQAQTNTGELFFGEGSRLTVL.

The chain carries TRBV2 and TRBJ1-1; a possible D gene is TRBD1 (5 bases). The ends were cut back, 4 bases at V and 11 bases at J, with 26 bases in the middle. The CDR3 is 16 amino acids. Germline V lookup: CDR1 SNHLY, CDR2 FYNNEI. The CDR3 DNA reads as TGTGCCAGCAGTGGTGGGACTTCGGGCTTGGCTTCAAGGGCTTTCTTT. Translation gives CASSGGTSGLASRAFF.

The chain links TRBV6-1 to TRBJ1-1; D call uncertain. V was trimmed by 0 bases and J by 8 bases, leaving 16 bases between them. CDR3 length equals 15 residues. Germline CDR1 MNHNS, CDR2 SASEGT. The CDR3 DNA reads as TGTGCCAGCAGTGAAGCTTACAGTTCGGCTCCCGAAGCTTTCTTT. Amino acids: CASSEAYSSAPEAFF.

The J gene is TRBJ1-5, the V gene TRBV10-2; D unresolved. Trimming cost V 3 bases and J 3 bases, with 3 bases left between them. The germline V gene encodes CDR1 WSHSY and CDR2 SAAADI. The length of the CDR3 is 12 residues. The DNA for the CDR3 is TGCGCCAGCAGTGACAACAATCAGCCCCAGCATTTT. This translates into CASSDNNQPQHF.

The gene calls are TRBV18 and TRBJ2-5; 10 bases fit TRBD1. The CDR3 has 14 amino acids. V gave up 5 bases and J gave up 5 bases; unmatched junction bases: 5. Germline V lookup: CDR1 KGHSH, CDR2 LQKENI. CDR3 DNA sequence: TGTGCCAGCTCAGCCCAGGACAGGGGGGAGACCCAGTACTTC. Amino acids: CASSAQDRGETQYF.